The 10 T cell receptor beta chains listed next were all sequenced from one sample in a study of cytomegalovirus exposure and HLA in healthy donors. The PCR was carried out with 60 Vbeta primers and 13 Jbeta primers. The repertoire was sequenced with immunoSEQ multiplex PCR; TCRdb's copy has only in-frame clones and lacks some. The data contain about 140,000 clones, 75% to 90% of them seen just once; the ten biggest clones take up about 1.3%. Sequenced sample: PBMCs. These receptor sequences come from a female donor in good health and CMV-seronegative.

The V call is TRBV7-9, the J call TRBJ2-2, with D perhaps matching TRBD2 (5 bases). From germline, CDR1 is SEHNR and CDR2 FQNEAQ (reference sequence). This CDR3 has 18 amino acids. V was cut by 4 bases and J by 3 bases, with 21 bases left in between. The CDR3 is CASSSSRRVGEDTGELFF. DNA for the CDR3: TGTGCCAGCAGCTCCTCCCGGCGGGTGGGCGAGGACACCGGGGAGCTGTTTTTT.

J is TRBJ2-3 and V is TRBV7-9; 11 bases line up with TRBD2. V lost 5 bases, J lost 1 base, and 8 bases stayed unmatched. CDR3 length: 17 amino acids. Germline CDR1 is SEHNR and CDR2 is FQNEAQ (reference sequence). CDR3 sequence: CASSRLAGGGGTDTQYF. CDR3 nucleotide sequence: TGTGCCAGCAGCCGGCTAGCGGGAGGTGGAGGCACAGATACGCAGTATTTT. The full variable domain, completed using reference TRBV7-9 and TRBJ2-3, is DTGVSQNPRHKITKRGQNVTFRCDPISEHNRLYWYRQTLGQGPEFLTYFQNEAQLEKSRLLSDRFSAERPKGSFSTLEIQRTEQGDSAMYLCASSRLAGGGGTDTQYFGPGTRLTVL.

V gene TRBV5-1 combines with J gene TRBJ2-7; 9 bases line up with TRBD2. This CDR3 contains 15 residues. V gave up 0 bases and J gave up 2 bases; unmatched junction bases: 3. Germline CDR1 reads SGHRS; CDR2 reads YFSETQ. CDR3 in amino acids: CASSLETSGAYEQYF. The CDR3 nucleotides are TGCGCCAGCAGCTTGGAGACTAGCGGCGCCTACGAGCAGTACTTC.

The gene calls are TRBV27 and TRBJ2-6, with TRBD2 identical over 7 bases. Germline loops: CDR1 MNHEY, CDR2 SMNVEV (reference sequence). V lost 5 bases, J lost 7 bases, and 8 bases stayed unmatched. The CDR3 covers 15 residues. CDR3 in DNA: TGTGCCAGCAGTCACGGACTAGAGGGTGCCAACGTCCTGACTTTC. Its translation is CASSHGLEGANVLTF.

The chain is built from TRBV2 and TRBJ1-3; no firm D call. The CDR3 contains 13 residues. The V gene lost 6 bases and the J gene lost 7 bases, with 13 bases spanning the gap. Per the germline V gene, CDR1 is SNHLY and CDR2 is FYNNEI. CDR3 nucleotide sequence: TGTGCCAGCAGGGGAGGGTCGGGGAACACCATATATTTT. This sequence encodes CASRGGSGNTIYF. The variable domain in full, with the rest retrieved from reference TRBV2 and TRBJ1-3, is EPEVTQTPSHQVTQMGQEVILRCVPISNHLYFYWYRQILGQKVEFLVSFYNNEISEKSEIFDDQFSVERPDGSNFTLKIRSTKLEDSAMYFCASRGGSGNTIYFGEGSWLTVV.

In this sample, this clone turned up a few times. The V call is TRBV5-1, the J call TRBJ2-7; 13 positions match TRBD2. Losses at the gene ends were 4 bases for V and 3 bases for J; bases not matched to a gene: 7. This CDR3 has 16 residues. Germline V lookup: CDR1 SGHRS, CDR2 YFSETQ. The CDR3, as DNA: TGCGCCAGCAGCCTGAGGACTAGCGGGAGTTTCTACGAGCAGTACTTC. Its translation is CASSLRTSGSFYEQYF.

The chain is built from TRBV2 and TRBJ2-7, with D maybe TRBD1 (6 bases). Looked up from germline, CDR1 is SNHLY and CDR2 is FYNNEI. The CDR3 covers 16 residues. The germline V and J ends were trimmed by 1 base and 4 bases, with 17 bases remaining between them. In nucleotides, the CDR3 is TGTGCCAGCAGTGAAGGGATATACAGGGATTCTTACGAGCAGTACTTC. Amino acids: CASSEGIYRDSYEQYF. The entire variable domain, with the rest obtained from reference TRBV2 and TRBJ2-7, is as follows: EPEVTQTPSHQVTQMGQEVILRCVPISNHLYFYWYRQILGQKVEFLVSFYNNEISEKSEIFDDQFSVERPDGSNFTLKIRSTKLEDSAMYFCASSEGIYRDSYEQYFGPGTRLTVT.

The rearrangement uses TRBV18 and TRBJ2-1; 11 bases line up with TRBD2. After removal of 7 bases from V and 5 bases from J, the junction contained 4 bases not matched to a gene. CDR3 length: 14 residues. Germline V CDR1 and CDR2: KGHSH, LQKENI. The CDR3 DNA reads TGTGCCAGCTACGGGACTAGCGGAAACAATGAGCAGTTCTTC. This codes for CASYGTSGNNEQFF.

The chain joins TRBV7-3 to TRBJ2-1, with 7 positions matching TRBD2. The V and J ends lost 5 bases and 4 bases, in that order; junction bases with no gene match: 5. Germline loops: CDR1 SGHTA, CDR2 FQGTGA. The CDR3 spans 14 residues. The CDR3 loop reads CASSKGGPYNEQFF. The CDR3 coding sequence is TGTGCCAGCAGCAAGGGAGGGCCGTACAATGAGCAGTTCTTC.

The chain links TRBV27 to TRBJ1-2; 7 nucleotides align to TRBD1. The CDR3 contains 12 residues. With V trimmed by 5 bases and J by 8 bases, 5 bases remained unmatched. CDR1 is MNHEY and CDR2 is SMNVEV in the germline V gene (reference sequence). CDR3 protein: CASSRQGEGYTF. The CDR3 bases are TGTGCCAGCAGTCGACAGGGCGAAGGCTACACCTTC.